The clone carrying this TCR beta chain occurred a few times. The target antigen is unknown. TCR beta CDR3 regions were amplified from RNA transcripts. Researchers ran a first-round RT-PCR on the TCR CDR3 using the HTBI primer set. Each CDR3 protein gets one entry after TCRdb re-called the multiplex PCR reads with MiXCR. The table shows over 700,000 distinct CDR3 sequences, with around 40% occurring only once. The source of the sample is a study of T cells in Graves' hyperthyroidism and ophthalmopathy. Study-wide points: Ophthalmopathy and stable hyperthyroidism were separated by a 13 V-J model.

Patients aged 18 to 65 had newly diagnosed hyperthyroidism lasting under 2 months. Criteria for exclusion of patients were uncontrolled infection, other autoimmune disease, pregnancy or lactation. Over 9 ml of fresh peripheral blood supplied the PBMCs. Sequences were obtained from blood. The TCR was taken from a woman in her thirties or forties with Graves' hyperthyroidism.

CDR3 bases: TGCGCCAGCAGCCAAGATATCGGGACAGACTATGGCTACACCTTC. Protein: CASSQDIGTDYGYTF. The chain is built from TRBV4-3 and TRBJ1-2; 7 nucleotides align to TRBD1. The CDR3 is made up of 15 amino acids. Germline V gene data show CDR1 as LGHNA and CDR2 as YSLEER. J was trimmed by 3 bases and V by 0 bases; bases with no gene match: 4.